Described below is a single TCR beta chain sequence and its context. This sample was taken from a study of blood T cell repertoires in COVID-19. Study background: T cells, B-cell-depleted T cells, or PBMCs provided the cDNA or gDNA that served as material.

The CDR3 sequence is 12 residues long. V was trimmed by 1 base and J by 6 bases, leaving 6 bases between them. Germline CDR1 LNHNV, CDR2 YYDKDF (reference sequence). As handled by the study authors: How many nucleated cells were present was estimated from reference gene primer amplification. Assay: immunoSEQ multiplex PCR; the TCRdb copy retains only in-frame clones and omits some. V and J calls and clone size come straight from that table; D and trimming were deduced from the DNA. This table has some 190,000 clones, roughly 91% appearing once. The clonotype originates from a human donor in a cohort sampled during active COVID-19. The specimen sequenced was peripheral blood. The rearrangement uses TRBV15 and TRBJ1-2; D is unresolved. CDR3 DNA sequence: TGTGCCACCAGCAGAGTCGGGGATGGCTACACCTTC. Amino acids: CATSRVGDGYTF.